The 4 T cell receptor beta chains reported below all come from one sample, sequenced in a study of T cell repertoires in ileal Crohn's disease. Repertoires were generated with immunoSEQ multiplex PCR, while TCRdb's copy carries only in-frame clones and drops some. The repertoire holds about 14,000 clones, with less than 85% as singletons. Sequencing used ileal tissue. These receptors were collected from an adult with Crohn's disease.

The chain recombines TRBV9 with TRBJ2-7; tentatively, D is TRBD2 (6 bases). Trimming cost V 3 bases and J 2 bases, with 9 bases left between them. The CDR3 is 13 residues long. Germline V CDR1 and CDR2: SGDLS, YYNGEE. The CDR3 region is CASSGGDTYEQYF. In nucleotides, the CDR3 is TGTGCCAGCAGCGGCGGGGATACCTACGAGCAGTACTTC. The complete variable domain, with remaining parts taken from reference TRBV9 and TRBJ2-7, reads DSGVTQTPKHLITATGQRVTLRCSPRSGDLSVYWYQQSLDQGLQFLIQYYNGEERAKGNILERFSAQQFPDLHSELNLSSLELGDSALYFCASSGGDTYEQYFGPGTRLTVT.

The chain links TRBV9 to TRBJ1-6; D remains unclear. Germline CDR1 is SGDLS and CDR2 is YYNGEE. The CDR3 extends over 15 amino acids. V lost 4 bases, J lost 10 bases, and 18 bases lay in between. The CDR3 sequence: CASSPSVYPRSPLHF. The CDR3 DNA follows: TGTGCCAGCAGCCCCTCAGTGTACCCCCGATCACCCCTCCACTTT.

The J gene is TRBJ2-4, the V gene TRBV5-1, with D hard to call. Trimming took off 4 bases at V and 2 bases at J, with 10 bases between the two ends. The CDR3 runs to 14 residues. The V gene's germline CDR1 is SGHRS and CDR2 YFSETQ. The CDR3 DNA reads as TGCGCCAGCAGCCCCAGTAGTACCAAAAACATTCAGTACTTC. Translation gives CASSPSSTKNIQYF.

This chain links TRBV27 with TRBJ2-7; 9 positions agree with TRBD1. The CDR3 sequence is 15 residues long. Per the germline V gene, CDR1 is MNHEY and CDR2 is SMNVEV (reference sequence). V was pared by 5 bases and J by 7 bases, with 12 bases of the junction left unmatched. CDR3 residues: CASSAPGQGLYEQYF. The CDR3 DNA reads as TGTGCCAGCAGTGCTCCGGGACAGGGCCTTTATGAGCAGTACTTC.